Below, 4 T cell receptor beta chains from the same sample are listed, as sequenced in a study of human T cells and chemical hapten exposure. TCRdb processed the RACE reads anew with MiXCR; each CDR3 protein has one entry. The sample consists of 55,000 to 75,000 distinct CDR3 sequences, around 6.1% of them appearing once. Time point described: healthy volunteer bleed at 6 weeks. RNA extraction used unfractionated whole blood as the source of total RNA. Sequences were obtained from whole blood. The receptors stem from a female donor in good health. Some clones in this sample may be carry-over from other donors' samples.

The CDR3, as DNA: TGTGCCAGCAGGGTAGCTGGGCAGGGTGTGAACGAGCAGTACTTC. Encoded protein: CASRVAGQGVNEQYF. The chain couples TRBV28 to TRBJ2-7, with D perhaps matching TRBD1 (5 bases). Trimming left V 6 bases short and J 5 bases short, with 20 bases between. The germline V gene has CDR1 MDHEN and CDR2 SYDVKM. There are 15 residues in the CDR3.

This clonotype has ten or more counts. The chain links TRBV6-1 to TRBJ2-1, with 11 nucleotides matching TRBD1. With 6 bases clipped from V and 7 bases from J, the junction kept 5 bases outside the gene matches. CDR1 and CDR2 (germline): MNHNS, SASEGT. The CDR3 runs to 14 residues. CDR3 amino acids: CASRGTGGQNEQFF. In DNA, the CDR3 is TGTGCCAGCAGGGGGACAGGGGGGCAAAATGAGCAGTTCTTC.

The V gene is TRBV29-1, the J gene TRBJ1-1; TRBD1 aligns across 9 bases. The germline V gene has CDR1 SQVTM and CDR2 ANQGSEA. The V segment lost 7 bases and the J segment 4 bases; nucleotides outside the gene matches: 4. CDR3 length: 12 amino acids. CDR3 protein: CSADRGSTEAFF. The CDR3, as DNA: TGCAGCGCTGACAGGGGGTCCACTGAAGCTTTCTTT.

The chain carries TRBV14 and TRBJ1-1; D ambiguous. V was cut by 5 bases and J by 7 bases, with 11 bases left in between. The V gene's germline CDR1 is SGHDN and CDR2 FVKESK. The length of the CDR3 is 12 residues. The CDR3 region is CASSYRVGEAFF. CDR3 coding DNA: TGTGCCAGCAGCTACCGGGTAGGTGAAGCTTTCTTT.